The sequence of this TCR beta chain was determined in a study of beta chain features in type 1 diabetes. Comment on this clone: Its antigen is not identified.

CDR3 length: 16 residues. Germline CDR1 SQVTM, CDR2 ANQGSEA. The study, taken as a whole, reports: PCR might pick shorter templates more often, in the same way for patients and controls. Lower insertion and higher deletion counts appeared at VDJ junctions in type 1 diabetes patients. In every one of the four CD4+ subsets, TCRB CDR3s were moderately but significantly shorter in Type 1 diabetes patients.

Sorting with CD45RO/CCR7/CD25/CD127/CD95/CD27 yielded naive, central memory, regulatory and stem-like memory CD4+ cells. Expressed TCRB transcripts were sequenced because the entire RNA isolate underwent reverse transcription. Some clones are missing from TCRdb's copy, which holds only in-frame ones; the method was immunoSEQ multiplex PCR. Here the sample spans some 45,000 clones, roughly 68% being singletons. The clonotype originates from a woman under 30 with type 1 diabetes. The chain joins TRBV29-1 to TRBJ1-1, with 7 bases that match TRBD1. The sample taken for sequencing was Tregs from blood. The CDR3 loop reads CTPRDSKLDMNTEAFF. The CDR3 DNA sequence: TGCACCCCCCGGGACAGTAAGTTGGACATGAACACTGAAGCTTTCTTT.